This section outlines one TCR beta chain sequence together with its context. Antigen specificity is unknown. The time point is: cycle 4 day 1 (C4D1), after five to seven weeks of nivolumab. Every one of the patients relapsed after autologous stem cell transplantation (brentuximab vedotin exposure was variable). Patients' outcomes at their best amounted to complete response, partial response or progressive disease. This entry belongs to a study of PD-1 blockade in classical Hodgkin lymphoma. Some clones are missing from TCRdb's copy, which holds only in-frame ones; the method was immunoSEQ multiplex PCR. This sample has tens of thousands of clones, with approximately 90% found just once. Whole-study results and caveats: For complete responders, baseline diversity was comparable to that of newly diagnosed patients. Compared with healthy donors, newly diagnosed patients reportedly showed lower baseline TCR diversity.

Germline values: CDR1 GTSNPN, CDR2 SVGIG (reference sequence). V was shortened by 4 bases and J by 5 bases, with 12 bases between the two germline ends. The CDR3 runs to 13 residues. This clonotype originated in a human donor with classical Hodgkin lymphoma. The J gene is TRBJ1-5, the V gene TRBV30; D remains unclear. Sequences were derived from peripheral blood mononuclear cells (PBMCs), sampled before the fourth cycle of nivolumab. The CDR3 here is CAWKFPGDQPQHF. The CDR3 DNA is TGTGCCTGGAAGTTCCCAGGAGATCAGCCCCAGCATTTT.